These 17 T cell receptor beta chains came from one sample sequenced in a study of cytomegalovirus exposure and HLA in healthy donors. This PCR relied on a set of 60 Vbeta primers and 13 Jbeta primers. Assay used: immunoSEQ multiplex PCR; TCRdb lists only in-frame clones, some missing. This table has hundreds of thousands of clones, around 65% appearing once. Sequencing was done on a sample of PBMCs. The receptors derive from a female donor in good health and CMV-seronegative.

The chain recombines TRBV19 with TRBJ2-2; perhaps TRBD1 as D (5 bases). Trimming removed 5 bases from V and 5 bases from J, with 12 bases in between. In germline, CDR1 is LNHDA, CDR2 SQIVND (reference sequence). CDR3 length equals 14 residues. In nucleotides, the CDR3 is TGTGCCAGTAGTTCCAGGGTCTTTACCGGGGAGCTGTTTTTT. It encodes CASSSRVFTGELFF. Filled out from reference TRBV19 and TRBJ2-2, the complete variable domain reads DGGITQSPKYLFRKEGQNVTLSCEQNLNHDAMYWYRQDPGQGLRLIYYSQIVNDFQKGDIAEGYSVSREKKESFPLTVTSAQKNPTAFYLCASSSRVFTGELFFGEGSRLTVL.

The CDR3 loop reads CASSPLEGVELFF. The DNA of the CDR3 is TGTGCCAGCAGCCCCCTAGAGGGGGTTGAACTGTTTTTT. The chain has TRBV4-2 and TRBJ1-4, with a possible D match to TRBD1 (6 bases). The germline V gene has CDR1 LGHNA and CDR2 YNFKEQ. CDR3 length: 13 amino acids. Trimming removed 4 bases from V and 12 bases from J, with 15 bases in between.

This clone was seen ten or more times. The CDR3: CASSAGTETNEKLFF. As DNA, the CDR3 is TGTGCCAGCAGCGCCGGGACAGAAACTAATGAAAAACTGTTTTTT. V and J are TRBV5-4 and TRBJ1-4; 7 bases are shared with TRBD1. The CDR3 covers 15 residues. The J segment lost 1 base and the V segment lost 4 bases, leaving 4 bases of the junction unmatched. Germline assignment: CDR1 SGHNT and CDR2 YYREEE (reference sequence).

The chain couples TRBV5-4 to TRBJ1-1; the D is unclear. CDR3 size: 13 residues. Germline V gives CDR1 SGHNT, CDR2 YYREEE (reference sequence). Trimming took off 0 bases at V and 6 bases at J, with 9 bases between the two ends. CDR3 loop: CASSLDRISEAFF. The CDR3 DNA is TGTGCCAGCAGCTTGGACAGAATATCTGAAGCTTTCTTT.

The rearrangement uses TRBV10-3 and TRBJ2-2; perhaps TRBD1 as D (6 bases). The V end was cut by 8 bases, the J end by 4 bases, with 23 bases between. There are 17 residues in the CDR3. CDR1 and CDR2 from the germline V gene are ENHRY and SYGVKD. The CDR3 here is CAIGGSNRDKFTGELFF. The DNA for the CDR3 is TGTGCCATCGGGGGATCAAACCGGGACAAATTCACCGGGGAGCTGTTTTTT.

This chain joins TRBV10-1 and TRBJ2-7, with 11 bases aligning to TRBD2. V shed 2 bases, J shed 4 bases, and the junction held 4 bases outside the gene matches. Germline CDR1 is WNHNN and CDR2 is SYGVQD (reference sequence). This CDR3 has 15 amino acids. The CDR3 DNA reads TGCGCCAGCAGTGAGCGGCTAGCGGGAGGATACGAGCAGTACTTC. Amino acids: CASSERLAGGYEQYF.

The genes are TRBV29-1 and TRBJ2-1; D call uncertain. The V and J ends lost 2 bases and 6 bases respectively, with 5 bases between them. CDR1 is SQVTM and CDR2 is ANQGSEA in the germline V gene. CDR3 length equals 11 residues. The CDR3 loop reads CSVETRNEQFF. The CDR3 DNA sequence: TGCAGCGTTGAAACGCGCAATGAGCAGTTCTTC.

In its sample, this clone was seen a few times. The chain combines TRBV30 with TRBJ2-5, with 7 bases identical to TRBD2. The V gene end was trimmed by 1 base and the J gene end by 3 bases; junction bases not matched to a gene: 14. The CDR3 runs to 17 residues. CDR1 GTSNPN and CDR2 SVGIG come from the germline V gene (reference sequence). CDR3 residues: CAWSGWRAGALEETQYF. In nucleotides, the CDR3 is TGTGCCTGGAGTGGTTGGAGGGCGGGAGCTTTAGAAGAGACCCAGTACTTC.

V and J are TRBV28 and TRBJ1-1; no definite D call. Germline V gene data show CDR1 as MDHEN and CDR2 as SYDVKM. The CDR3 runs 15 residues. Trimming cost V 7 bases and J 0 bases, with 15 bases left between them. The CDR3, as DNA: TGTGCCAGCAAGGCCCCTGCGGGGATGAACACTGAAGCTTTCTTT. The encoded protein is CASKAPAGMNTEAFF.

V and J are TRBV5-1 and TRBJ1-2; TRBD1 matches 8 bases. CDR3 length: 15 amino acids. Germline CDR1 is SGHRS and CDR2 is YFSETQ. Trimming cost V 4 bases and J 0 bases; bases outside gene matches: 5. This CDR3 reads CASSGYRGANYGYTF. The CDR3 DNA reads TGCGCCAGCAGCGGGTACAGGGGGGCTAACTATGGCTACACCTTC.

The chain links TRBV5-5 to TRBJ1-1; the match to TRBD1 covers 8 bases. The CDR3 has 14 residues. The germline V gene encodes CDR1 SGHKS and CDR2 YYEKEE (reference sequence). Unmatched junction bases numbered 5, after V lost 0 bases and J lost 7 bases. CDR3 protein: CASSLGTGLSEAFF. The CDR3 DNA sequence: TGTGCCAGCAGCTTGGGGACAGGGCTAAGTGAAGCTTTCTTT.

The chain combines TRBV15 with TRBJ2-1; the D gene is possibly TRBD1 (6 bases). This CDR3 contains 15 residues. Germline V gene sequence: CDR1 LNHNV, CDR2 YYDKDF (reference sequence). V lost 1 base to trimming and J lost 5 bases, with 12 bases between them. DNA of the CDR3: TGTGCCACCAGCAGAGCTAGGGACACAAACAATGAGCAGTTCTTC. As protein: CATSRARDTNNEQFF.

The chain combines TRBV2 with TRBJ2-5; D is possibly TRBD1 (6 bases). CDR1 SNHLY and CDR2 FYNNEI come from the germline V gene. The V end lost 8 bases, the J end lost 5 bases, and 12 bases lay between the germline ends. The CDR3 length is 12 residues. For the CDR3, the DNA is TGTGCCAGCTTAAAGGGGGACGAGACCCAGTACTTC. Amino acids: CASLKGDETQYF.

The CDR3 DNA reads TGTGCCAGCAGTGTGGCTAGCGGGAGTACAGATACGCAGTATTTT. Translated: CASSVASGSTDTQYF. This chain uses TRBV6-1 with TRBJ2-3, with TRBD2 matching over 10 bases. The CDR3 contains 15 residues. CDR1 is MNHNS and CDR2 is SASEGT in the germline V gene. The junction had 4 bases not matched to a gene; V was cut back by 4 bases and J by 3 bases.

CDR3: CASSYYHRQGGTEAFF. The DNA of the CDR3 is TGTGCCAGCAGTTACTACCATAGACAGGGAGGCACTGAAGCTTTCTTT. This chain connects TRBV6-6 to TRBJ1-1; 7 bases are a match to TRBD1. The CDR3 totals 16 residues. The germline V gene encodes CDR1 MNHNY and CDR2 SVGAGI (reference sequence). The J segment lost 4 bases and the V segment lost 1 base, leaving 9 bases of the junction unmatched.

This clone was seen once. The chain uses TRBV5-1 and TRBJ2-1; 10 bases map to TRBD1. Germline CDR1 reads SGHRS; CDR2 reads YFSETQ. J gave up 6 bases and V 3 bases, and 6 bases lay outside the gene matches. The CDR3 runs 15 residues. The chain's CDR3 is CASSYRDRGGNEQFF. The DNA of the CDR3 is TGCGCCAGCAGCTACCGGGACAGGGGAGGCAATGAGCAGTTCTTC.

This clone was seen more than once but under ten times. This chain connects TRBV15 to TRBJ1-1; D remains ambiguous. CDR3 length equals 12 residues. The V gene lost 5 bases and the J gene lost 8 bases, with 12 bases spanning the gap. Germline loops: CDR1 LNHNV, CDR2 YYDKDF (reference sequence). The CDR3 DNA is TGTGCCACCAGCCGGAGTCGTCTCGAAGCTTTCTTT. It yields the protein CATSRSRLEAFF.